The next 27 T cell receptor beta chains were all read from a single sample in a study of blood T cell repertoires in COVID-19. Sequencing used immunoSEQ multiplex PCR; TCRdb keeps in-frame clones, though not all of them. The sample has some 310,000 clones; just under 90% are singletons. The sample was PBMCs or T cells enriched from blood (not recorded which). These receptors originate from a woman in her twenties or thirties who had recovered from COVID-19.

The chain joins TRBV19 to TRBJ2-5; 8 positions match TRBD2. V was clipped by 6 bases and J by 3 bases; unmatched bases: 6. From germline, CDR1 is LNHDA and CDR2 SQIVND (reference sequence). The CDR3 totals 14 residues. CDR3 protein: CASRRGAGKETQYF. CDR3 DNA: TGTGCCAGTAGGCGGGGGGCAGGGAAAGAGACCCAGTACTTC.

This chain joins TRBV6-5 and TRBJ1-2; TRBD1 is a possible D gene (5 bases). Germline CDR1 is MNHEY and CDR2 is SVGAGI. Deletions cut 7 bases from V and 4 bases from J, with 16 bases between. This CDR3 contains 14 residues. DNA for the CDR3: TGTGCCAGCATGCCGGCAGGACACATCTATGGCTACACCTTC. This gives the protein CASMPAGHIYGYTF.

This clone was observed a single time. CDR3 protein: CATAGQGYSEQFF. DNA for the CDR3: TGTGCCACCGCGGGACAGGGGTATAGTGAGCAGTTCTTC. The gene calls are TRBV15 and TRBJ2-1; 10 bases align to TRBD1. V lost 8 bases and J lost 9; bases outside the gene matches: 7. The CDR3 runs to 13 residues. CDR1 is LNHNV and CDR2 is YYDKDF in the germline V gene (reference sequence). Looking up the rest from reference TRBV15 and TRBJ2-1 gives the full variable domain: DAMVIQNPRYQVTQFGKPVTLSCSQTLNHNVMYWYQQKSSQAPKLLFHYYDKDFNNEADTPDNFQSRRPNTSFCFLDIRSPGLGDTAMYLCATAGQGYSEQFFGPGTRLTVL.

The chain joins TRBV7-9 to TRBJ1-3; TRBD1 is a possible D gene (6 bases). This CDR3 is built from 14 residues. Trimming removed 4 bases from V and 0 bases from J, with 7 bases in between. From germline, CDR1 is SEHNR and CDR2 FQNEAQ (reference sequence). The CDR3 loop reads CASSSQGSGNTIYF. The CDR3 bases are TGTGCCAGCAGCTCACAGGGCTCTGGAAACACCATATATTTT.

V gene TRBV6-5 combines with J gene TRBJ1-2; D gene ambiguous. Trimming left V 5 bases short and J 5 bases short, with 15 bases between. The CDR3 has 14 amino acids. Germline V gene lookup returns CDR1 MNHEY and CDR2 SVGAGI. DNA for the CDR3: TGTGCCAGCAGTACAGCCTACGGGGAGTATGGCTACACCTTC. This gives the protein CASSTAYGEYGYTF.

This clone was recorded a few times. The CDR3, as DNA: TGTGCCAGCAGCCCGCTCGGGTGGACTGAAGCTTTCTTT. It is translated as CASSPLGWTEAFF. V usage is TRBV7-9 and J usage is TRBJ1-1; no definite D call. Looked up from germline, CDR1 is SEHNR and CDR2 is FQNEAQ (reference sequence). V shed 5 bases and J shed 5 bases, with 12 bases lying between them. The CDR3 spans 13 residues.

The chain employs TRBV7-2 and TRBJ1-2; 8 bases agree with TRBD1. The junction had 12 bases not matched to a gene; V was cut back by 5 bases and J by 4 bases. Germline CDR1 SGHTA, CDR2 FQGNSA. The CDR3 totals 16 residues. The CDR3 is CASSTRQGTSLYGYTF. The CDR3 DNA reads TGTGCCAGCAGCACAAGACAGGGGACCTCCCTCTATGGCTACACCTTC.

V is TRBV4-2 and J is TRBJ2-3; 8 nucleotides align to TRBD1. The length of the CDR3 is 15 residues. Germline CDR1 is LGHNA and CDR2 is YNFKEQ. Trimming cost V 1 base and J 2 bases; bases outside gene matches: 2. CDR3 nucleotides: TGTGCCAGCAGCCAAGGACAGGGGATCACAGATACGCAGTATTTT. Its protein product is CASSQGQGITDTQYF.

V is TRBV19 and J is TRBJ1-2; the match to TRBD1 covers 10 bases. V shed 7 bases, J shed 9 bases, and the junction held 11 bases outside the gene matches. This CDR3 spans 14 amino acids. Germline CDR1 and CDR2: LNHDA and SQIVND (reference sequence). CDR3: CASTYMAGQGSYTF. DNA for the CDR3: TGTGCCAGTACCTACATGGCGGGACAGGGGAGCTACACCTTC.

The CDR3 spells CASSIGGAWLAADNEQFF. CDR3 nucleotides: TGTGCCAGTAGTATAGGAGGGGCGTGGCTAGCGGCAGACAATGAGCAGTTCTTC. This chain links TRBV19 with TRBJ2-1; TRBD2 matches at 7 bases. The germline CDR1 and CDR2 sequences are LNHDA and SQIVND (reference sequence). CDR3 size: 18 residues. The V gene end was trimmed by 1 base and the J gene end by 5 bases; junction bases not matched to a gene: 14.

The gene calls are TRBV5-8 and TRBJ2-3; TRBD2 aligns across 7 bases. Looked up from germline, CDR1 is SGHTS and CDR2 is YDEGEE. J was trimmed by 3 bases and V by 0 bases; bases with no gene match: 4. This CDR3 is 15 amino acids long. The CDR3 sequence is CASSLAGGRTDTQYF. Written as DNA, the CDR3 is TGTGCCAGCAGCTTGGCGGGAGGTAGAACAGATACGCAGTATTTT.

The V gene is TRBV2, the J gene TRBJ1-5, with D possibly being TRBD1 (5 bases). V dropped 6 bases and J dropped 1 base, with 10 bases sitting between them. This CDR3 has 14 amino acids. Per germline, CDR1 SNHLY and CDR2 FYNNEI. The DNA for the CDR3 is TGTGCCAGCAGGAGGCGGGGGAGCAATCAGCCCCAGCATTTT. The encoded protein is CASRRRGSNQPQHF.

The V and J genes are TRBV19 and TRBJ1-1; D unresolved. CDR1 LNHDA and CDR2 SQIVND come from the germline V gene (reference sequence). Trimming pared 3 bases from V and 7 bases from J, leaving 15 bases between. This CDR3 has 14 amino acids. The CDR3 DNA reads as TGTGCCAGTAGTATGGCCGGGGATCTCCTTGAAGCTTTCTTT. It translates to CASSMAGDLLEAFF.

The chain carries TRBV4-2 and TRBJ2-7; D remains unclear. The germline gives CDR1 LGHNA, CDR2 YNFKEQ. V was cut by 2 bases and J by 6 bases, with 17 bases left in between. The CDR3 consists of 15 residues. The CDR3 region is CASSQYYKGIAEQYF. In DNA, the CDR3 is TGTGCCAGCAGCCAATACTACAAAGGCATCGCCGAGCAGTACTTC.

The rearrangement links TRBV2 to TRBJ2-6; 11 bases line up with TRBD2. Trimming cost V 6 bases and J 1 base; bases outside gene matches: 8. This CDR3 contains 18 residues. CDR1 is SNHLY, CDR2 FYNNEI, per germline. CDR3 amino acids: CASRGLAGLLSGANVLTF. The CDR3 bases are TGTGCCAGCAGAGGACTAGCGGGTCTACTTTCTGGGGCCAACGTCCTGACTTTC.

The chain joins TRBV5-1 to TRBJ1-4; D call uncertain. V shed 1 base and J shed 6 bases, with 10 bases lying between them. Germline loops: CDR1 SGHRS, CDR2 YFSETQ. The length of the CDR3 is 14 residues. The CDR3 sequence: CASSLTRQDEKLFF. CDR3 sequence (DNA): TGCGCCAGCAGCTTGACAAGGCAGGATGAAAAACTGTTTTTT.

The rearrangement uses TRBV18 and TRBJ2-7; D is undetermined. CDR3 length: 13 residues. The ends were cut back, 4 bases at V and 3 bases at J, with 10 bases in the middle. Per the germline V gene, CDR1 is KGHSH and CDR2 is LQKENI. The CDR3 nucleotides are TGTGCCAGCTCACTGAACGGCGGCTACGAGCAGTACTTC. As protein: CASSLNGGYEQYF.

The genes are TRBV5-4 and TRBJ1-6, with D possibly TRBD1 on 5 matching bases. Between the trimmed V and J ends, which lost 1 base and 15 bases, there was a span of 20 bases. CDR1 SGHNT and CDR2 YYREEE come from the germline V gene (reference sequence). The CDR3 length is 15 residues. CDR3 bases: TGTGCCAGCAGCTTGTGGGGCAGCCGTAGAGAACGCCTCCACTTT. Its translation is CASSLWGSRRERLHF.

The V gene is TRBV11-2, the J gene TRBJ2-7; 7 bases line up with TRBD1. V lost 3 bases and J lost 4; bases outside the gene matches: 9. The CDR3 contains 15 residues. CDR1 and CDR2 from the germline V gene are SGHAT and FQNNGV. CDR3 DNA: TGTGCCAGCAGCTTGGAGAGGGGGCTAGGGTACGAGCAGTACTTC. Translated, it gives CASSLERGLGYEQYF.

This clone was seen more than once but under ten times. This chain links TRBV10-2 with TRBJ2-2; possible D gene TRBD2, 6 bases. In germline, CDR1 is WSHSY, CDR2 SAAADI. The V gene lost 6 bases and the J gene lost 4 bases, with 12 bases spanning the gap. The CDR3 extends over 14 amino acids. In DNA form, the CDR3 reads TGCGCCAGCAGCGGGACTGGGCGCACCGGGGAGCTGTTTTTT. Its translation: CASSGTGRTGELFF.

V is TRBV6-2 or TRBV6-3 and J is TRBJ1-1, with D tentatively TRBD1 (6 bases). Per the germline V gene, CDR1 is MNHEY and CDR2 is SVGEGT. The CDR3 loop spans 13 amino acids. V shed 4 bases and J shed 4 bases, with 10 bases lying between them. CDR3 coding DNA: TGTGCCAGCAGTTGGGGGACATCCACTGAAGCTTTCTTT. As protein: CASSWGTSTEAFF.

The chain links TRBV11-3 to TRBJ2-1; 9 positions agree with TRBD2. CDR3 length: 14 residues. Germline-derived CDR1 and CDR2 are SGHNT and YENEEA. V shed 2 bases, J shed 7 bases, and the junction held 3 bases outside the gene matches. The CDR3 spells CASSLFTSGNEQFF. The CDR3 DNA is TGTGCCAGCAGCTTATTTACTAGCGGGAATGAGCAGTTCTTC. The whole variable domain, remainder taken from reference TRBV11-3 and TRBJ2-1, is EAGVVQSPRYKIIEKKQPVAFWCNPISGHNTLYWYLQNLGQGPELLIRYENEEAVDDSQLPKDRFSAERLKGVDSTLKIQPAELGDSAVYLCASSLFTSGNEQFFGPGTRLTVL.

The chain uses TRBV5-4 and TRBJ2-2, with 8 bases aligning to TRBD2. V was clipped by 0 bases and J by 4 bases; unmatched bases: 5. Germline CDR1 and CDR2: SGHNT and YYREEE (reference sequence). The CDR3 contains 16 residues. For the CDR3, the DNA is TGTGCCAGCAGCTTGGCACTAGCGGTGGGCACCGGGGAGCTGTTTTTT. Its translation: CASSLALAVGTGELFF.

CDR3 nucleotides: TGTGCCAGCAGCTTAGATTCTCGGAGCGGGGACATTCAGTACTTC. It codes for CASSLDSRSGDIQYF. The chain recombines TRBV7-9 with TRBJ2-4; 7 positions match TRBD2. This CDR3 is 15 amino acids long. Trimming cost V 1 base and J 8 bases; bases outside gene matches: 8. Per germline, CDR1 SEHNR and CDR2 FQNEAQ (reference sequence).

The chain recombines TRBV6-5 with TRBJ1-1; the D gene is possibly TRBD1 (5 bases). Germline CDR1 MNHEY, CDR2 SVGAGI. The CDR3 loop spans 13 amino acids. V lost 8 bases, J lost 4 bases, and 14 bases lay in between. CDR3 loop: CASVVGEFTEAFF. The DNA of the CDR3 is TGTGCCAGCGTAGTAGGGGAATTCACTGAAGCTTTCTTT.

The gene calls are TRBV2 and TRBJ1-5; TRBD1 agrees at 7 bases. Germline V gene sequence: CDR1 SNHLY, CDR2 FYNNEI. CDR3 length: 17 amino acids. V lost 3 bases, J lost 2 bases, and 10 bases stayed unmatched. CDR3 sequence reads: CASSDEQGVGGNQPQHF. CDR3 bases: TGTGCCAGCAGTGACGAGCAGGGGGTGGGTGGCAATCAGCCCCAGCATTTT.

This clone was seen just once. The CDR3 DNA is TGTGCCAGCAGCAGATTTCAGGGGGCCGAGCAGTACTTC. Translation: CASSRFQGAEQYF. This sequence joins TRBV3-1 (or the pseudogene TRBV3-2) and TRBJ2-7; 8 bases line up with TRBD1. The CDR3 is made up of 13 amino acids. CDR1 and CDR2 from the germline V gene are LGHDT and YNNKEL (reference sequence). Unmatched junction bases numbered 6, after V lost 5 bases and J lost 6 bases.